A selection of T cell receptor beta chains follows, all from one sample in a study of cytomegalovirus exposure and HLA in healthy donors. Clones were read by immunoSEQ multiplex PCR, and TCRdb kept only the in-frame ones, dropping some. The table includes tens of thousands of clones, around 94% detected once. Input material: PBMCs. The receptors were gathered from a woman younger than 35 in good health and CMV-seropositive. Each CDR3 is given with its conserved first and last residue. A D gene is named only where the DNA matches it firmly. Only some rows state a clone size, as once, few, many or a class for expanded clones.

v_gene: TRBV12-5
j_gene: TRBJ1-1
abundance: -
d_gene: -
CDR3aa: CASEEWNTEAFF
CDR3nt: TGTGCTAGTGAAGAGTGGAACACTGAAGCTTTCTTT

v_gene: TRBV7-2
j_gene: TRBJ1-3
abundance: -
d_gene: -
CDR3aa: CASSLGTDSGNTIYF
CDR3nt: TGTGCCAGCAGCTTAGGGACAGACTCTGGAAACACCATATATTTT

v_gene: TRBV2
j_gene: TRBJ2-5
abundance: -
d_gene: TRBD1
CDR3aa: CASGQGYQETQYF
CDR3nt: TGTGCCAGCGGACAGGGGTACCAAGAGACCCAGTACTTC

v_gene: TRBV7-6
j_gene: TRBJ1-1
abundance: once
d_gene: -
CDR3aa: CASSLNAWNTEAFF
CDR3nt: TGTGCCAGCAGCTTAAACGCGTGGAACACTGAAGCTTTCTTT

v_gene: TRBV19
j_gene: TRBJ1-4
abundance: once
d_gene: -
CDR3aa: CATTTSEKLFF
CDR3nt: TGTGCCACCACAACATCTGAAAAACTGTTTTTT

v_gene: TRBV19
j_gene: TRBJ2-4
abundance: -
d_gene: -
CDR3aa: CASTPDSRLTKNIQYF
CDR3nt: TGTGCCAGTACCCCAGACAGCCGCTTAACCAAAAACATTCAGTACTTC

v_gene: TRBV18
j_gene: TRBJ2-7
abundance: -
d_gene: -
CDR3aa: CASSPRSEGVGEQYF
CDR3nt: TGTGCCAGCTCACCACGAAGTGAAGGGGTTGGCGAGCAGTACTTC

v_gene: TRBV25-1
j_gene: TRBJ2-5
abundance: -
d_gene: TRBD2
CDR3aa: CASRTSGEQTQYF
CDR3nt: TGTGCCAGCAGGACTAGCGGGGAACAGACCCAGTACTTC

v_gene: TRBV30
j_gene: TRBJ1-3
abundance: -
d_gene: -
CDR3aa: CAWSTGGRSGNTIYF
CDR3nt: TGTGCCTGGAGTACGGGAGGCCGCTCTGGAAACACCATATATTTT

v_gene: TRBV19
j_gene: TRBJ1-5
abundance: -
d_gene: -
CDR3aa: CASSISGKSNQPQHF
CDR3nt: TGTGCCAGTAGTATTTCAGGGAAGAGCAATCAGCCCCAGCATTTT

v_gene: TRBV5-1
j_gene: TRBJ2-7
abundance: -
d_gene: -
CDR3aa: CASSLEYRVDEQYF
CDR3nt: TGCGCCAGCAGCTTGGAGTACAGGGTGGACGAGCAGTACTTC

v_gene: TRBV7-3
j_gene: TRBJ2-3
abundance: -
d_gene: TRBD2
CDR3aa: CASSFSGREADTQYF
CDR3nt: TGTGCCAGCAGCTTTAGCGGGAGGGAGGCAGATACGCAGTATTTT

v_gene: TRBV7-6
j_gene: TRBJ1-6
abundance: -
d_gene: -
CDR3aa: CASSLGQEYSPLHF
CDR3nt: TGTGCCAGCAGCTTGGGGCAGGAGTATTCACCCCTCCACTTT

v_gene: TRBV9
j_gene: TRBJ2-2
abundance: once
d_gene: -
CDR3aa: CASSVRGGPSTGELFF
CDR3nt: TGTGCCAGCAGCGTAAGGGGGGGGCCGAGCACCGGGGAGCTGTTTTTT

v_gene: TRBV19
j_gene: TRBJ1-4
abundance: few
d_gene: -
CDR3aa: CASRNQNGEKLFF
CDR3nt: TGTGCCAGTAGGAACCAAAACGGTGAAAAACTGTTTTTT

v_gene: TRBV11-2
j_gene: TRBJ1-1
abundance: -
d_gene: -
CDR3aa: CASSLAGNTEAFF
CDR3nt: TGTGCCAGCAGCTTAGCGGGGAACACTGAAGCTTTCTTT

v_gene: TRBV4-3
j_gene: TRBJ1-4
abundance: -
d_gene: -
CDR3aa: CASSQEFLATNEKLFF
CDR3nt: TGCGCCAGCAGCCAAGAATTCCTTGCAACTAATGAAAAACTGTTTTTT

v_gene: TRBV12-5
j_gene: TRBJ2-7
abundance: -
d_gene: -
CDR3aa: CASGWSYEQYF
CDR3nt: TGTGCTAGTGGCTGGAGCTACGAGCAGTACTTC

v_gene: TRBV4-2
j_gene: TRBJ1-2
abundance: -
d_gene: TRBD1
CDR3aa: CASSQEQGAGGYTF
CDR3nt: TGTGCCAGCAGCCAGGAACAGGGGGCGGGTGGCTACACCTTC

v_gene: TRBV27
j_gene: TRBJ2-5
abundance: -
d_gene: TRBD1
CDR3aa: CASSSAGQGPETQYF
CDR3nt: TGTGCCAGCAGTTCGGCGGGACAGGGCCCGGAGACCCAGTACTTC

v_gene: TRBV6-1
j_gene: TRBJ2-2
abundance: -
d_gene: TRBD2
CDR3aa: CASSEARIAGGLNTGELFF
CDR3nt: TGTGCCAGCAGTGAAGCGCGAATAGCGGGAGGCCTGAACACCGGGGAGCTGTTTTTT

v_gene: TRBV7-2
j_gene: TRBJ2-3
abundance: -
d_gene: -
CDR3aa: CASSLEAGSTDTQYF
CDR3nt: TGTGCCAGCAGCTTAGAGGCGGGGAGCACAGATACGCAGTATTTT

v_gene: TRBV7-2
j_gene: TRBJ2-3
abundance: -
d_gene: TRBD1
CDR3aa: CASSPPGTGGTDTQYF
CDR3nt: TGTGCCAGCAGTCCCCCCGGGACAGGGGGCACAGATACGCAGTATTTT

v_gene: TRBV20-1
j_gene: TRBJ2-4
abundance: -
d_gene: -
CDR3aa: CGRAKNIQYF
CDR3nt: TGCGGGAGAGCCAAAAACATTCAGTACTTC

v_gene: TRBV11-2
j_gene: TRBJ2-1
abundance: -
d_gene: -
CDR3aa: CASSSRQEREQFF
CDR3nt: TGTGCCAGCAGCTCCCGGCAGGAACGTGAGCAGTTCTTC

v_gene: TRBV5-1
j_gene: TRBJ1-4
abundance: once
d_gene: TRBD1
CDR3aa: CASSTEGTGDEKLFF
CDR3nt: TGCGCCAGCAGCACTGAGGGGACAGGGGATGAAAAACTGTTTTTT

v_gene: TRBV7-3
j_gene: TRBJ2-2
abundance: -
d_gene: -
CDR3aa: CASSLTGQGRGGELFF
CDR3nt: TGTGCCAGCAGCTTAACGGGGCAGGGTCGAGGCGGGGAGCTGTTTTTT

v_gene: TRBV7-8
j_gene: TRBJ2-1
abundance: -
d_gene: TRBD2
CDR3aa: CASSLGGGGAVDEQFF
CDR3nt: TGTGCCAGCAGCTTAGGGGGCGGGGGGGCCGTGGATGAGCAGTTCTTC

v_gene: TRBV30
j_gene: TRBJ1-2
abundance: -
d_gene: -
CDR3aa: CAWVPDTLRAGYTF
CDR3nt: TGTGCCTGGGTTCCGGACACCCTCCGTGCTGGCTACACCTTC

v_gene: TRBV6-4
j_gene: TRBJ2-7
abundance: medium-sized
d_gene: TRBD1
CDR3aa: CASSTGGYEQYF
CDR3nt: TGTGCCAGCAGTACAGGGGGCTACGAGCAGTACTTC

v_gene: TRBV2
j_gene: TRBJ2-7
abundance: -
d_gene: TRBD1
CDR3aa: CASSHRGNYEQYF
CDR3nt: TGTGCCAGCAGCCACAGGGGGAACTACGAGCAGTACTTC

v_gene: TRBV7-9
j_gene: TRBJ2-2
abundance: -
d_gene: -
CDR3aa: CASSFTGTGELFF
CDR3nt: TGTGCCAGCAGCTTCACAGGGACCGGGGAGCTGTTTTTT

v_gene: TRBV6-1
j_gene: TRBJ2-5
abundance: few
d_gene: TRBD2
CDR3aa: CASSGGGGAGDFETQYF
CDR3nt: TGTGCCAGCAGTGGGGGGGGAGGTGCGGGAGATTTTGAGACCCAGTACTTC

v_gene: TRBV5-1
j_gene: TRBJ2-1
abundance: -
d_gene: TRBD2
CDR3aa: CASLDTGGTYNEQFF
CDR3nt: TGCGCCAGCTTGGATACGGGAGGTACTTACAATGAGCAGTTCTTC

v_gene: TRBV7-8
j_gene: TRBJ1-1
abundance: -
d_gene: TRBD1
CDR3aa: CASSPSIGQGRTEAFF
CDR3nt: TGTGCCAGCAGCCCTTCTATCGGACAGGGGAGAACTGAAGCTTTCTTT

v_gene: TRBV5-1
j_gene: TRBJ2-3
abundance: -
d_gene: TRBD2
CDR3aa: CASSREGGTDTQYF
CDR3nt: TGCGCCAGCAGCCGGGAGGGGGGCACAGATACGCAGTATTTT

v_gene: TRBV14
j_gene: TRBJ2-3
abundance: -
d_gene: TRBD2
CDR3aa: CASSQVSGDLTDTQYF
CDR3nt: TGTGCCAGCAGCCAAGTTAGCGGGGACCTCACAGATACGCAGTATTTT

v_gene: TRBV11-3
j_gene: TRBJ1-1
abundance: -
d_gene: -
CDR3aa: CASSEGDTEAFF
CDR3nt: TGTGCCAGCAGCGAGGGGGACACTGAAGCTTTCTTT

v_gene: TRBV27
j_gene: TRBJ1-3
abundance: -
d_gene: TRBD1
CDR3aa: CASSPRRGQGIGNTIYF
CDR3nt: TGTGCCAGCAGTCCCCGCCGTGGACAGGGCATAGGAAACACCATATATTTT

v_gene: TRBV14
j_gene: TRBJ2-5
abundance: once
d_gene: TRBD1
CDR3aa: CASSPRNRGYQETQYF
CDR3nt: TGTGCCAGCAGCCCACGAAACAGGGGGTACCAAGAGACCCAGTACTTC

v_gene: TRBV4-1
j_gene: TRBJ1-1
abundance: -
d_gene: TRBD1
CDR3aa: CASSLRDRGEDTEAFF
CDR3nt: TGCGCCAGCAGCCTCCGGGACAGGGGGGAGGACACTGAAGCTTTCTTT

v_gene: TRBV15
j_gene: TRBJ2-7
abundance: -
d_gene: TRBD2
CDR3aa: CATSRIAQWGGYEQYF
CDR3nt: TGTGCCACCAGCAGGATAGCTCAGTGGGGGGGTTACGAGCAGTACTTC

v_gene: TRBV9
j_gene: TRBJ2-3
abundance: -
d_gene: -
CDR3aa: CASSVTVRGAEDTQYF
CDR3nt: TGTGCCAGCAGCGTAACGGTCCGGGGGGCCGAAGATACGCAGTATTTT

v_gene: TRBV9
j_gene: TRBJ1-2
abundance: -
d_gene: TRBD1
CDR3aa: CASSVGQGLDGYTF
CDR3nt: TGTGCCAGCAGCGTAGGACAGGGCCTCGACGGCTACACCTTC

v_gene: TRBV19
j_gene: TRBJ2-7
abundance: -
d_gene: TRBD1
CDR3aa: CASSNPGQGPGEQYF
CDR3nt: TGTGCCAGTAGCAACCCGGGACAGGGGCCCGGGGAGCAGTACTTC

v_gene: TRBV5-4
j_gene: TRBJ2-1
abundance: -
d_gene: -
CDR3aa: CASSLVDAVNPEQFF
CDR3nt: TGTGCCAGCAGCTTGGTCGACGCGGTGAACCCCGAGCAGTTCTTC

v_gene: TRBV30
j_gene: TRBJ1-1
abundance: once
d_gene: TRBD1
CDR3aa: CAWRLQGENTEAFF
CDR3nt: TGTGCCTGGAGGCTACAGGGGGAGAACACTGAAGCTTTCTTT

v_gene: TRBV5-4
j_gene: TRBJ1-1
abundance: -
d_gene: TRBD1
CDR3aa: CASSRMTGYNTEAFF
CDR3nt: TGTGCCAGCAGCCGTATGACAGGGTATAACACTGAAGCTTTCTTT

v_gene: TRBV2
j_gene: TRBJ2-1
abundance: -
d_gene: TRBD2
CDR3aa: CASSGSSGSTTEQFF
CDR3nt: TGTGCCAGCAGTGGTTCGAGCGGGAGTACTACTGAGCAGTTCTTC

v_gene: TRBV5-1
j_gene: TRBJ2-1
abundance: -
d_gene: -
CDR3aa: CASSLVAGSYNEQFF
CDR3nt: TGCGCCAGCAGCTTGGTTGCGGGCTCCTACAATGAGCAGTTCTTC

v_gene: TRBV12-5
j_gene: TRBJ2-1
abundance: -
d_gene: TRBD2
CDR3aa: CASGLVGGGGAPNNEQFF
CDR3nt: TGTGCTAGTGGTTTGGTAGGGGGCGGGGGGGCCCCTAACAATGAGCAGTTCTTC

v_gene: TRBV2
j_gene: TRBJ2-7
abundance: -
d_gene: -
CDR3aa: CASSGDTYEQYF
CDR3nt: TGTGCCAGCAGTGGGGACACCTACGAGCAGTACTTC

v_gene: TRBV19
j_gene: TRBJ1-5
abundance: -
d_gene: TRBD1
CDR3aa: CASSIDAPRQGSGNQPQHF
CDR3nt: TGTGCCAGTAGTATAGACGCCCCCCGACAGGGGAGCGGCAATCAGCCCCAGCATTTT

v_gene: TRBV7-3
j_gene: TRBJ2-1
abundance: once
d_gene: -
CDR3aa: CASSLATSSYNEQFF
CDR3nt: TGTGCCAGCAGCTTAGCCACCAGCTCCTACAATGAGCAGTTCTTC

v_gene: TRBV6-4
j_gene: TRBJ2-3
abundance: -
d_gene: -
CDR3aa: CASSDSAGPTDTQYF
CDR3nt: TGTGCCAGCAGTGACTCGGCAGGGCCCACAGATACGCAGTATTTT

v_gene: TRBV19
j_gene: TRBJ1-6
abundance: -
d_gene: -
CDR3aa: CASSIARGQILGSPLHF
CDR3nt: TGTGCCAGTAGTATTGCCCGAGGACAGATTCTCGGTTCACCCCTCCACTTT

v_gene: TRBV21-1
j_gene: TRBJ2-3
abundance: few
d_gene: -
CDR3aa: CASSKWDRAPDTQYF
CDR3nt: TGTGCCAGCAGCAAATGGGACAGGGCTCCAGATACGCAGTATTTT

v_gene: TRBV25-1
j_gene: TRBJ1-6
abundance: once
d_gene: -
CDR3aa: CASISSSPHSPLHF
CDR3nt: TGTGCCAGCATATCTTCTTCCCCCCATTCACCCCTCCACTTT

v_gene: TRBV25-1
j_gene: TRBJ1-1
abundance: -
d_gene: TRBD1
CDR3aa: CASSGQGYTEAFF
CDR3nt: TGTGCCAGCAGTGGACAGGGATACACTGAAGCTTTCTTT

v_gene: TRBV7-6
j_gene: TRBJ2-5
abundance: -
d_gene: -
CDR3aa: CASSLAGATQYF
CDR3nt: TGTGCCAGCAGCTTAGCGGGGGCGACCCAGTACTTC